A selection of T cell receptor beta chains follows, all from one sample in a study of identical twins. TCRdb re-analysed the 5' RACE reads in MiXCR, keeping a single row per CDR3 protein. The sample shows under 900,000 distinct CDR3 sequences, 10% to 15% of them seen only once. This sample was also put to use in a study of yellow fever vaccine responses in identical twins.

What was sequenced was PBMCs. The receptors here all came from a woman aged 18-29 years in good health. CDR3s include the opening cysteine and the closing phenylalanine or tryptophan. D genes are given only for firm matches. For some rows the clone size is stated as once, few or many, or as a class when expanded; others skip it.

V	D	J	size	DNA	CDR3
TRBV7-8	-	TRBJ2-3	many	TGTGCCAGCAGCTTTGGGACTGCGGATACGCAGTATTTT	CASSFGTADTQYF
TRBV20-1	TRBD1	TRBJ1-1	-	TGCAGTGCCCCCCGACAGGGGAGGGCTAACACTGAAGCTTTCTTT	CSAPRQGRANTEAFF
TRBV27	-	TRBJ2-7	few	TGTGCCAGCAGCCCAGGGGTAGCCCTACCCTACGAGCAGTACTTC	CASSPGVALPYEQYF
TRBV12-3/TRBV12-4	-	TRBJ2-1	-	TGTGCCAGCAGTCTAGGGGACGGCTCCTACAATGAGCAGTTCTTC	CASSLGDGSYNEQFF
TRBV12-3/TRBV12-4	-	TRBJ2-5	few	TGTGCCAGCAGTTTGAACACTGCGGAGACCCAGTACTTC	CASSLNTAETQYF
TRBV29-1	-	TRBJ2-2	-	TGCAGCGTTCAGGCGGTCGCGAACACCGGGGAGCTGTTTTTT	CSVQAVANTGELFF
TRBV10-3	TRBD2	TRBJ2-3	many	TGTGCCATCAGTGACCCCGGGACTAGCGGCGCAGATACGCAGTATTTT	CAISDPGTSGADTQYF
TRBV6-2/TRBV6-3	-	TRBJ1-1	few	TGTGCCAGCAACCCATACAGAGGGCGGACCGGGATGAACACTGAAGCTTTCTTT	CASNPYRGRTGMNTEAFF
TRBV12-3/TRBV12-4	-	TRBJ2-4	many	TGTGCCAGCAGTGGATATGCGGGGTGGGGTTTAGCCAAAAACATTCAGTACTTC	CASSGYAGWGLAKNIQYF
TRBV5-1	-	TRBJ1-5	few	TGCGCCAGCAGCTTGGTCGGGGGAGAGGTCCAGCCCCAGCATTTT	CASSLVGGEVQPQHF
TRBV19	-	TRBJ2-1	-	TGTGCCAGTAGTACCGTGTGGGGGGCTGGTAATGAGCAGTTCTTC	CASSTVWGAGNEQFF
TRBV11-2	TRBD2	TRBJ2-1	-	TGTGCCAGCAGCTTCGAACTGGCGGGGGGGTACAATGAGCAGTTCTTC	CASSFELAGGYNEQFF
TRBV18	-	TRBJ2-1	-	TGTGCCAGCTCACCAATCGGAACCTACAATGAGCAGTTCTTC	CASSPIGTYNEQFF
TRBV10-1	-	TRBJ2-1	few	TGCGCCAGCAGTGCGACTAAGAGCTCCTACAATGAGCAGTTCTTC	CASSATKSSYNEQFF
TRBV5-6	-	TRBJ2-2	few	TGTGCCAGCAGCACACCCCGAGGGGGGACAGCCAGGAACACCGGGGAGCTGTTTTTT	CASSTPRGGTARNTGELFF
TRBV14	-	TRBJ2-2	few	TGTGCCAGCAGCCAAGGCGCCTCGGGGCTACGGCTCGACACCGGGGAGCTGTTTTTT	CASSQGASGLRLDTGELFF
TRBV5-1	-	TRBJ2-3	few	TGCGCCAGCAGCAATCCCTCCCTACAGAGGGCTGGCAAGGCAGATACGCAGTATTTT	CASSNPSLQRAGKADTQYF
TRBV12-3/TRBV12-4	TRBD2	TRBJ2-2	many	TGTGCCAGCAGCCGACTAGCGGGGACGAACACCGGGGAGCTGTTTTTT	CASSRLAGTNTGELFF
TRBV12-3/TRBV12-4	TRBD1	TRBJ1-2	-	TGTGCCAGCAGTCCGCGTACCGGGACAGGGAGCGGCTACACCTTC	CASSPRTGTGSGYTF
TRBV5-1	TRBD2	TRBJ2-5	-	TGCGCCAGCAGCCTGCGACTAGCGGGAGAGGGCATTCAAGAGACCCAGTACTTC	CASSLRLAGEGIQETQYF
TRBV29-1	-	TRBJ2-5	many	TGCAGCGTTGCTCTGGGTCACGGCTCGGAGACCCAGTACTTC	CSVALGHGSETQYF
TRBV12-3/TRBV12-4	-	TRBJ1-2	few	TGTGCCAGCAGTTTAGGCCGAATACCAGGGCAAGGGGGCTACACCTTC	CASSLGRIPGQGGYTF
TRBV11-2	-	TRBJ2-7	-	TGTGCCAGCAGCTTAGAAATACTCTACGAGCAGTACTTC	CASSLEILYEQYF
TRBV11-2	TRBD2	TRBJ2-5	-	TGTGCCAGCACCCCCAGAAGGACTAGCGGGAGGGGGGAGACCCAGTACTTC	CASTPRRTSGRGETQYF
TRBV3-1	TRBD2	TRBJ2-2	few	TGTGCCAGCAGCCAGTGGCGGGGGGGCGACACCGGGGAGCTGTTTTTT	CASSQWRGGDTGELFF
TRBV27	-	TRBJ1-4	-	TGTGCCAGCAGGGCTCACGGGGCCGGGGAGGAAAAACTGTTTTTT	CASRAHGAGEEKLFF
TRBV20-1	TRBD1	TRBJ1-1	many	TGCAGTGCTAGCGACCGACAGGGATTGACTGAAGCTTTCTTT	CSASDRQGLTEAFF
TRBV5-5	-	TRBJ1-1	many	TGTGCCAGCAGCTTCGCAGATACGAACACTGAAGCTTTCTTT	CASSFADTNTEAFF